The 27 T cell receptor beta chains presented below share a single source sample, sequenced in a study of blood T cell repertoires in COVID-19. Measured with immunoSEQ multiplex PCR; TCRdb has only the in-frame clones, and not every one. Among some 110,000 clones listed, 75% to 90% were seen once. Input material: peripheral blood. These receptors were obtained from a human donor in a cohort sampled during active COVID-19.

The chain is built from TRBV19 and TRBJ2-2; D possibly corresponds to TRBD1 (5 bases). Trimming removed 5 bases from V and 1 base from J, with 8 bases in between. Looked up from germline, CDR1 is LNHDA and CDR2 is SQIVND (reference sequence). This CDR3 is built from 14 residues. The CDR3 loop is CASSVQENTGELFF. The CDR3 nucleotides read TGTGCCAGTAGTGTACAGGAGAACACCGGGGAGCTGTTTTTT.

The V call is TRBV27, the J call TRBJ1-1; 12 positions match TRBD1. V shed 4 bases, J shed 1 base, and the junction held 13 bases outside the gene matches. The V gene's germline CDR1 is MNHEY and CDR2 SMNVEV (reference sequence). The length of the CDR3 is 19 residues. For the CDR3, the DNA is TGTGCCAGCAGTTGGGCCCCCCGGGACAGGGGGCATACGAACACTGAAGCTTTCTTT. Its translation is CASSWAPRDRGHTNTEAFF.

The J gene is TRBJ1-6, the V gene TRBV11-2; no clear D gene. The CDR3 spans 13 residues. The V and J ends lost 4 bases and 6 bases respectively, with 7 bases between them. CDR1 SGHAT and CDR2 FQNNGV come from the germline V gene. Here the CDR3 reads CASSSSPNSPLHF. CDR3 in DNA: TGTGCCAGCAGCTCGTCCCCTAATTCACCCCTCCACTTT.

The J gene is TRBJ1-1, the V gene TRBV6-5; 9 bases map to TRBD1. The CDR3 loop spans 15 amino acids. Looked up from germline, CDR1 is MNHEY and CDR2 is SVGAGI. V was clipped by 6 bases and J by 1 base; unmatched bases: 6. The CDR3 DNA reads as TGTGCCAGCAGCGCACAGGGGGCTTGGAACACTGAAGCTTTCTTT. This sequence encodes CASSAQGAWNTEAFF.

The chain uses TRBV5-6 and TRBJ2-3; D gene uncertain. CDR1 and CDR2 (germline): SGHDT, YYEEEE. The germline V and J ends were trimmed by 0 bases and 2 bases, with 7 bases remaining between them. This CDR3 comprises 14 residues. The CDR3 sequence is CASSLDLNTDTQYF. The CDR3 DNA follows: TGTGCCAGCAGCTTGGACTTAAACACAGATACGCAGTATTTT. Together with reference TRBV5-6 and TRBJ2-3, the CDR3 gives the full variable domain: DAGVTQSPTHLIKTRGQQVTLRCSPKSGHDTVSWYQQALGQGPQFIFQYYEEEERQRGNFPDRFSGHQFPNYSSELNVNALLLGDSALYLCASSLDLNTDTQYFGPGTRLTVL.

The rearrangement links TRBV28 to TRBJ1-2; no reliable D call. CDR1 is MDHEN and CDR2 is SYDVKM in the germline V gene. V lost 8 bases to trimming and J lost 4 bases, with 11 bases between them. CDR3 length: 12 residues. The CDR3 loop reads CASEGDLYGYTF. DNA of the CDR3: TGTGCCAGCGAGGGTGACCTCTATGGCTACACCTTC.

This clone was seen a few times. The chain couples TRBV7-9 to TRBJ2-2; the match to TRBD1 covers 9 bases. From germline, CDR1 is SEHNR and CDR2 FQNEAQ (reference sequence). CDR3 length equals 18 residues. The V and J ends lost 5 bases and 5 bases, in that order; junction bases with no gene match: 15. The CDR3 coding sequence is TGTGCCAGCAGCCCCCATCTCCGGGACAGGGCAGGTACCGGGGAGCTGTTTTTT. Translating it yields CASSPHLRDRAGTGELFF.

This chain uses TRBV3-1 (or the pseudogene TRBV3-2) with TRBJ2-1; D perhaps matches TRBD2 (5 bases). The CDR3 loop spans 16 amino acids. CDR1 and CDR2 (germline): LGHDT, YNNKEL (reference sequence). The ends were cut back, 4 bases at V and 4 bases at J, with 17 bases in the middle. Here the CDR3 DNA reads TGTGCCAGCAGCCCCAGCGGACGCCCGCAGTACAATGAGCAGTTCTTC. This sequence encodes CASSPSGRPQYNEQFF.

This clone was seen only once. This chain links TRBV24-1 with TRBJ2-1; 7 nucleotides agree with TRBD2. The trim removed 1 base at V and 12 bases at J, leaving 8 bases unmatched. This CDR3 is built from 14 residues. The germline V gene encodes CDR1 KGHDR and CDR2 SFDVKD. The CDR3 reads CATSDFGRPSGQFF. The CDR3 coding sequence is TGTGCCACCAGTGATTTCGGGAGGCCAAGTGGGCAGTTCTTC.

The DNA of the CDR3 is TGCGCCAGCAGCCAGGCTCCTTCCGCATTCCAAGAGACCCAGTACTTC. Its translation: CASSQAPSAFQETQYF. The J gene is TRBJ2-5, the V gene TRBV4-1; D remains ambiguous. The CDR3 is 16 amino acids. Germline V CDR1 and CDR2: MGHRA, YSYEKL. The germline V and J ends were trimmed by 3 bases and 1 base, with 15 bases remaining between them.

This chain connects TRBV7-6 to TRBJ1-1, with D uncertain. V shed 4 bases and J shed 1 base, with 10 bases lying between them. CDR3 length: 14 amino acids. Germline CDR1 and CDR2: SGHVS and FNYEAQ. The CDR3 here is CASSSGLENTEAFF. The DNA of the CDR3 is TGTGCCAGCAGCTCTGGACTGGAGAACACTGAAGCTTTCTTT.

The chain is built from TRBV20-1 and TRBJ1-5; 9 positions match TRBD1. Per germline, CDR1 DFQATT and CDR2 SNEGSKA (reference sequence). After removal of 3 bases from V and 2 bases from J, the junction contained 8 bases not matched to a gene. The CDR3 is 16 amino acids. CDR3 residues: CSASEDRGIGNQPQHF. For the CDR3, the DNA is TGCAGTGCTAGTGAGGACAGGGGAATAGGCAATCAGCCCCAGCATTTT.

The chain has TRBV13 and TRBJ1-1, with D possibly matching TRBD1 (5 bases). V dropped 2 bases and J dropped 2 bases, with 21 bases sitting between them. The CDR3 contains 18 residues. Germline V gives CDR1 PRHDT, CDR2 FYEKMQ (reference sequence). The CDR3 DNA sequence: TGTGCCAGCAGCTTATTGGACACTCTGCTTCGAGGTAACACTGAAGCTTTCTTT. It specifies CASSLLDTLLRGNTEAFF.

The J gene is TRBJ2-5, the V gene TRBV5-1; D may be TRBD2 (6 bases). V lost 3 bases, J lost 1 base, and 10 bases lay in between. The CDR3 extends over 14 amino acids. Germline lookup yields CDR1 SGHRS and CDR2 YFSETQ. The CDR3 DNA is TGCGCCAGCAGCTCCGGACTAACCCAAGAGACCCAGTACTTC. Translated, it gives CASSSGLTQETQYF.

The chain carries TRBV25-1 and TRBJ1-2; 10 positions match TRBD1. The CDR3 sequence is 14 residues long. Germline V gene data show CDR1 as MGHDK and CDR2 as SYGVNS. With V trimmed by 5 bases and J by 5 bases, 5 bases remained unmatched. The CDR3, as DNA: TGTGCCAGCAGTCCGACAGGGGGCGATTATGGCTACACCTTC. It codes for CASSPTGGDYGYTF.

The chain couples TRBV5-1 to TRBJ1-1, with D uncertain. V was cut by 4 bases and J by 0 bases, with 10 bases left in between. The CDR3 contains 14 residues. The V gene's germline CDR1 is SGHRS and CDR2 YFSETQ. The CDR3 sequence: CASSPEVMNTEAFF. CDR3 in DNA: TGCGCCAGCAGCCCGGAGGTAATGAACACTGAAGCTTTCTTT. Supplemented by reference TRBV5-1 and TRBJ1-1, the full variable domain reads KAGVTQTPRYLIKTRGQQVTLSCSPISGHRSVSWYQQTPGQGLQFLFEYFSETQRNKGNFPGRFSGRQFSNSRSEMNVSTLELGDSALYLCASSPEVMNTEAFFGQGTRLTVV.

This rearrangement joins TRBV10-3 to TRBJ2-2, with 7 nucleotides matching TRBD1. CDR1 and CDR2 from the germline V gene are ENHRY and SYGVKD. The CDR3 runs to 13 residues. J was trimmed by 5 bases and V by 7 bases; bases with no gene match: 4. As DNA, the CDR3 is TGTGCCATCAAGGGGGCCGGAACCGGGGAGCTGTTTTTT. Its translation is CAIKGAGTGELFF.

This chain connects TRBV11-3 to TRBJ2-1; 8 bases line up with TRBD2. This CDR3 has 14 residues. V shed 5 bases, J shed 6 bases, and the junction held 6 bases outside the gene matches. Germline V gene sequence: CDR1 SGHNT, CDR2 YENEEA. The CDR3 sequence: CASSRGGSRNEQFF. The CDR3, as DNA: TGTGCCAGCAGCCGGGGGGGCTCCCGCAATGAGCAGTTCTTC.

This sequence joins TRBV19 and TRBJ1-5, with a tentative D call TRBD1 (5 bases). Germline CDR1 LNHDA, CDR2 SQIVND (reference sequence). V lost 5 bases to trimming and J lost 4 bases, with 18 bases between them. The CDR3 has 16 residues. The CDR3 is CASSLIRERGNQPQHF. As DNA, the CDR3 is TGTGCCAGTAGTCTCATCCGGGAGAGGGGAAATCAGCCCCAGCATTTT.

V and J are TRBV4-1 and TRBJ2-5, with D maybe TRBD1 (6 bases). Germline CDR1 MGHRA, CDR2 YSYEKL. The CDR3 covers 15 residues. V gave up 1 base and J gave up 1 base, with 10 bases separating them. CDR3 loop: CASSQGRGPQETQYF. The CDR3 bases are TGCGCCAGCAGCCAAGGCAGGGGACCCCAAGAGACCCAGTACTTC.

V and J are TRBV25-1 and TRBJ2-7; 8 bases are shared with TRBD1. This CDR3 comprises 15 residues. In germline, CDR1 is MGHDK, CDR2 SYGVNS. V lost 1 base to trimming and J lost 3 bases; unmatched junction nucleotides: 5. The DNA for the CDR3 is TGTGCCAGCAGTGAATCGGGAACAGGGGGCTACGAGCAGTACTTC. Translated: CASSESGTGGYEQYF.

This chain connects TRBV6-5 to TRBJ1-6; D might be TRBD1 (6 bases). V gave up 8 bases and J gave up 5 bases, with 13 bases separating them. The CDR3 covers 14 residues. Looked up from germline, CDR1 is MNHEY and CDR2 is SVGAGI. The CDR3: CASGYRVHNSPLHF. CDR3 in DNA: TGTGCCAGCGGATACAGGGTACATAATTCACCCCTCCACTTT.

The gene calls are TRBV5-6 and TRBJ1-2; D is undetermined. Germline values: CDR1 SGHDT, CDR2 YYEEEE. This CDR3 has 12 amino acids. V was clipped by 2 bases and J by 7 bases, with 9 bases between them. DNA of the CDR3: TGTGCCAGCAGCTTACGATCGGGTGGCTACACCTTC. Translated, it gives CASSLRSGGYTF.

Remarks on this clone: Because the CDR3's place on the DNA is in doubt, the DNA is left out and the CDR3 is given as listed by TCRdb. The chain carries TRBV28 and TRBJ2-2; TRBD1, the table's D call, lacks a check against the DNA. 19 amino acids form the CDR3, both terminal residues included. Germline CDR1 and CDR2: MDHEN and SYDVKM. The chain's CDR3 is CASSLGGRGLHLTPGSCFF.

V usage is TRBV5-4 and J usage is TRBJ2-3; D unresolved. V lost 2 bases to trimming and J lost 2 bases, with 9 bases between them. Germline V lookup: CDR1 SGHNT, CDR2 YYREEE (reference sequence). The CDR3 loop spans 14 amino acids. CDR3 sequence reads: CASSFGQATDTQYF. CDR3 nucleotide sequence: TGTGCCAGCAGCTTTGGTCAGGCCACAGATACGCAGTATTTT.

The J gene is TRBJ1-1, the V gene TRBV27, with D perhaps matching TRBD1 (5 bases). CDR1 is MNHEY, CDR2 SMNVEV, per germline (reference sequence). Trimming stripped 7 bases from V and 0 bases from J, with 18 bases between. This CDR3 has 16 amino acids. CDR3 loop: CASTPSQVLMNTEAFF. Here the CDR3 DNA reads TGTGCCAGCACTCCCTCACAGGTCCTCATGAACACTGAAGCTTTCTTT.

The chain joins TRBV4-1 to TRBJ2-7; 9 positions agree with TRBD1. The V and J ends lost 3 bases and 1 base, in that order; junction bases with no gene match: 10. The CDR3 has 17 residues. CDR1 MGHRA and CDR2 YSYEKL come from the germline V gene. CDR3 region: CASSQGPPGQGSYEQYF. For the CDR3, the DNA is TGCGCCAGCAGCCAGGGGCCCCCGGGACAGGGATCCTACGAGCAGTACTTC.